A selection of T cell receptor beta chains follows, all from one sample in a study of blood T cell repertoires in COVID-19. Profiled with immunoSEQ multiplex PCR; TCRdb holds only in-frame clones, not every one. The sample gives 85,000 to 130,000 clones, roughly 89% of which show up once; around 5.7% is in the top ten. Sequenced material: peripheral blood. The origin of the receptors is a man between 65 and 85 years old with acute or convalescent COVID-19. CDR3s include the opening cysteine and the closing phenylalanine or tryptophan. Each record gives: clone size, J gene, V gene, D gene, CDR3 protein, CDR3 DNA. The D gene is left open where the match is weak. Where a row states a size, it is once, few, many or the class of an expanded clone; other rows omit it.

-,TRBJ2-3,TRBV9,TRBD2,CASSATSGSYTDTQYF,TGTGCCAGCAGCGCAACTAGCGGGAGTTACACAGATACGCAGTATTTT
-,TRBJ1-4,TRBV6-5,-,CASRFRGKNEKLFF,TGTGCCAGCAGGTTCAGGGGAAAAAATGAAAAACTGTTTTTT
-,TRBJ2-7,TRBV29-1,-,CSGPGVPRYEQYF,TGCAGCGGTCCCGGAGTCCCACGGTACGAGCAGTACTTC
-,TRBJ2-7,TRBV6-6,TRBD2,CASSLAGERYEQYF,TGTGCCAGCAGTTTGGCGGGAGAAAGGTACGAGCAGTACTTC
-,TRBJ2-7,TRBV28,TRBD1,CASFPGTGYHEQYF,TGTGCCAGCTTCCCAGGGACAGGGTACCACGAGCAGTACTTC
-,TRBJ1-1,TRBV18,-,CASFPGGTEAFF,TGTGCCAGCTTCCCCGGGGGAACTGAAGCTTTCTTT
-,TRBJ1-1,TRBV6-5,-,CASMRTGWGEAFF,TGTGCCAGCATGAGGACGGGGTGGGGTGAAGCTTTCTTT
once,TRBJ2-3,TRBV27,-,CASSTTTSSTDTQYF,TGTGCCAGCAGTACGACTACCTCTAGCACAGATACGCAGTATTTT
once,TRBJ2-7,TRBV11-3,TRBD2,CASSLDSSGNYEQYF,TGTGCCAGCAGCTTAGACTCAAGCGGGAACTACGAGCAGTACTTC
-,TRBJ2-4,TRBV19,TRBD1,CASSIPGQGGNIQYF,TGTGCCAGTAGTATTCCGGGACAGGGTGGCAACATTCAGTACTTC
-,TRBJ1-2,TRBV30,TRBD1,CAWSGETGYGYTF,TGTGCCTGGAGTGGGGAGACAGGGTATGGCTACACCTTC
few,TRBJ1-6,TRBV19,-,CASSITGQLYNSPLHF,TGTGCCAGTAGTATTACAGGGCAGCTCTATAATTCACCCCTCCACTTT
-,TRBJ2-1,TRBV14,TRBD2,CASSPTKVSGSLFQQFF,TGTGCCAGCAGCCCGACGAAGGTTAGCGGGTCACTCTTTCAGCAGTTCTTC
-,TRBJ2-2,TRBV6-5,-,CASMPGGLDTGELFF,TGTGCCAGCATGCCTGGGGGCCTGGACACCGGGGAGCTGTTTTTT
-,TRBJ1-1,TRBV29-1,TRBD1,CSVSAGGNTEAFF,TGCAGCGTTTCGGCAGGGGGGAACACTGAAGCTTTCTTT
-,TRBJ1-5,TRBV28,-,CASSFWGAGNQPQHF,TGTGCCAGCAGCTTTTGGGGAGCGGGCAATCAGCCCCAGCATTTT
-,TRBJ1-2,TRBV4-1,TRBD1,CASSPTQGENYGYTF,TGCGCCAGCAGTCCGACACAGGGGGAGAACTATGGCTACACCTTC
-,TRBJ1-1,TRBV11-1,-,CASGDMQNTEAFF,TGTGCCAGCGGGGACATGCAGAACACTGAAGCTTTCTTT
few,TRBJ2-7,TRBV5-1,TRBD2,CASWYGGGSYEQYF,TGCGCCAGCTGGTATGGCGGGGGCTCCTACGAGCAGTACTTC
-,TRBJ2-7,TRBV10-3,-,CAISAHYEQYF,TGTGCCATCAGTGCACATTACGAGCAGTACTTC
-,TRBJ1-2,TRBV11-2,TRBD1,CASSLGDRGGYTF,TGTGCCAGCAGCCTAGGGGACAGGGGTGGCTACACCTTC
-,TRBJ2-4,TRBV19,TRBD1,CASSMDGDRPKNIQYF,TGTGCCAGTAGTATGGATGGGGACAGGCCTAAAAACATTCAGTACTTC
-,TRBJ1-3,TRBV10-1,TRBD1,CASSEGTGPTTIYF,TGCGCCAGCAGTGAAGGGACAGGGCCCACAACCATATATTTT
-,TRBJ2-3,TRBV5-1,TRBD2,CASTVTSGRATDTQYF,TGCGCCAGCACGGTGACTAGCGGGAGGGCCACAGATACGCAGTATTTT
-,TRBJ1-2,TRBV4-1,-,CASSRTAGDGDYGYTF,TGCGCCAGCAGCCGGACCGCAGGGGATGGGGACTATGGCTACACCTTC
-,TRBJ1-1,TRBV29-1,-,CSVRGAVNTEAFF,TGCAGCGTTCGGGGGGCTGTGAACACTGAAGCTTTCTTT
-,TRBJ1-6,TRBV15,TRBD1,CATSRGGQGGSPLHF,TGTGCCACCAGCAGAGGGGGACAGGGTGGCTCACCCCTCCACTTT
-,TRBJ1-1,TRBV5-8,-,CASSLFGSPGTEAFF,TGTGCCAGCAGCTTGTTTGGGAGCCCGGGAACTGAAGCTTTCTTT
-,TRBJ2-7,TRBV11-1,-,CASSSASGGELYF,TGTGCCAGCAGCTCCGCTTCGGGGGGCGAACTGTACTTC
-,TRBJ1-6,TRBV20-1,-,CSASDSSRGNSPLHF,TGCAGTGCTAGTGATTCGAGCAGGGGAAATTCACCCCTCCACTTT
once,TRBJ2-7,TRBV14,-,CASSVLEGSEQYF,TGTGCCAGCAGTGTTTTGGAGGGGAGTGAGCAGTACTTC